The rows below give T cell receptor beta chains drawn from one sample of a study of cytomegalovirus exposure and HLA in healthy donors. Here immunoSEQ multiplex PCR was the method, and the copy in TCRdb shows in-frame clones only, minus some. The data hold approximately 300,000 clones, with roughly 85% observed a single time. Sample: PBMCs. These TCRs come from a woman in her late teens or twenties in good health and CMV-seronegative. Both conserved end residues are trimmed from each CDR3. Each record gives: V gene, D gene, J gene, CDR3 protein. D genes are given only for firm matches.

>TRBV18|TRBD2|TRBJ2-1
ASSPLTGRPGAGAYNEQF
>TRBV2|-|TRBJ1-3
ASRDLALVNTIY
>TRBV29-1|-|TRBJ2-3
SVPFSGAGISTDTQY
>TRBV9|-|TRBJ2-1
ASSLGRGAYNEQF
>TRBV15|TRBD2|TRBJ2-7
ATSRDPSGRPGHEQY
>TRBV5-6|TRBD2|TRBJ2-3
ASSRSGTRFPSGTDTQY
>TRBV28|TRBD2|TRBJ2-5
ASRGTTQETQY
>TRBV2|-|TRBJ2-6
ASSQDYSGANVLT
>TRBV6-5|TRBD2|TRBJ2-7
ATRDYSYEQY
>TRBV4-1|-|TRBJ1-5
ASSQDSAGPSNQPQH
>TRBV2|TRBD1|TRBJ1-5
ASSGQGASNQPQH
>TRBV7-7|-|TRBJ2-1
ASSFGQGSSYNEQF
>TRBV20-1|-|TRBJ2-1
SASLRNEQF
>TRBV4-3|-|TRBJ2-3
ASSREQAADTQY
>TRBV5-1|TRBD2|TRBJ2-1
ASSPGASGNPYNEQF
>TRBV4-1|-|TRBJ2-1
ASSHISRDNEQF
>TRBV29-1|-|TRBJ1-2
SVEGGGGYT
>TRBV6-5|-|TRBJ1-1
ASSINGGTEAF
>TRBV5-1|-|TRBJ2-6
ASSPEGTGAGANVLT
>TRBV27|TRBD2|TRBJ2-7
ASSLLAGVYEQY
>TRBV5-1|TRBD1|TRBJ1-2
ASSRTGTGGFKNYGYT
>TRBV2|-|TRBJ1-5
ASSGASQPQH
>TRBV14|-|TRBJ2-7
ASSQLSYEQY
>TRBV11-2|-|TRBJ2-2
ASSFTSPGELF
>TRBV7-2|TRBD2|TRBJ2-2
ASSLARLASAGELF
>TRBV2|-|TRBJ1-2
ASSATTPNYGYT
>TRBV6-6|-|TRBJ1-3
ASSYSTGHSGNTIY
>TRBV5-4|TRBD1|TRBJ2-3
ASSLEQGARGDTQY
>TRBV5-4|TRBD1|TRBJ2-4
ASSGTGANIQY
>TRBV5-1|TRBD2|TRBJ2-1
ASSLEGLVINEQF
>TRBV13|TRBD1|TRBJ1-2
ASSLGTGRGYT
>TRBV4-1|-|TRBJ2-7
ASSQDLLGVDEQY
>TRBV2|-|TRBJ1-2
ASRDSIDYGYT
>TRBV5-1|TRBD2|TRBJ2-1
ASSSEGRAPYNEQF
>TRBV7-2|TRBD1|TRBJ2-7
ASSRDRLYYEQY
>TRBV2|-|TRBJ1-5
AGNGQPNQPQH
>TRBV7-3|TRBD2|TRBJ2-1
APRGGGNNEQF
>TRBV10-3|TRBD1|TRBJ1-1
AIRDRVNTEAF
>TRBV7-3|-|TRBJ2-1
ASSPALSSYNEQF
>TRBV28|-|TRBJ2-7
ASSFPRHATYEQY